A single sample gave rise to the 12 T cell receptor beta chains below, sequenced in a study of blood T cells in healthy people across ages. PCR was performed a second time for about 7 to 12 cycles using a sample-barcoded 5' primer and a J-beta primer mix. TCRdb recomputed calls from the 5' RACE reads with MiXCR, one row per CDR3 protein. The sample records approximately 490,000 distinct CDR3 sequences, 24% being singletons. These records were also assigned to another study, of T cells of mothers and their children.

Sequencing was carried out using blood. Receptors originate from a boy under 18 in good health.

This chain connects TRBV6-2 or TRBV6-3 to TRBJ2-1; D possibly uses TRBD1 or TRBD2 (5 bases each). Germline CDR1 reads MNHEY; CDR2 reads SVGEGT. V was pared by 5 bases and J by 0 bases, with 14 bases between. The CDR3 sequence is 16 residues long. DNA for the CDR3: TGTGCCAGCAGTGCTCCGGGGCCAAGCTCCTACAATGAGCAGTTCTTC. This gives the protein CASSAPGPSSYNEQFF.

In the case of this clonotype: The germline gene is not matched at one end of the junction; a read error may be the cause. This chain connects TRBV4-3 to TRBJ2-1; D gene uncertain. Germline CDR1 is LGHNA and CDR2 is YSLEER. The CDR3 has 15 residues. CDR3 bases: TGCGTCAGCAGCCGGAAATACGGGTATTTTAATGAGCAGTTCTTC. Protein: CVSSRKYGYFNEQFF.

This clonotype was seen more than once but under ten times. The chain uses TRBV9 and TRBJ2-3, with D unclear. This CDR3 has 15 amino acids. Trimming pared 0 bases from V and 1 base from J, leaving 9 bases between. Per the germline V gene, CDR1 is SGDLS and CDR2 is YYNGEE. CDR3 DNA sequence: TGTGCCAGCAGCGTAGGCACCTCAGGCACAGATACGCAGTATTTT. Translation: CASSVGTSGTDTQYF.

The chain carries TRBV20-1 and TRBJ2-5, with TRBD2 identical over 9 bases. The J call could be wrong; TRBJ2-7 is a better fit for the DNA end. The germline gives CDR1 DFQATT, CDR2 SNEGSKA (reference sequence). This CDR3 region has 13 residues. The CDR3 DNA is TGCAGTGCCTACCGCGGGAGGGGCTACGAGCAGTACTTC. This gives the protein CSAYRGRGYEQYF.

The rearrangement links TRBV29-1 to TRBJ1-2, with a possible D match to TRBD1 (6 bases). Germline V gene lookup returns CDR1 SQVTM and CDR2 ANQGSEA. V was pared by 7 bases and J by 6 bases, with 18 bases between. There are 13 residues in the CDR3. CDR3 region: CSAVSWTAHGYTF. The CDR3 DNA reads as TGCAGCGCTGTTTCTTGGACAGCCCATGGCTACACCTTC.

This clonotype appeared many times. The CDR3 DNA reads as TGTGCCAGCAGCCCATTTAAGGGGACCCAGTACTTC. It codes for CASSPFKGTQYF. The V and J genes are TRBV7-2 and TRBJ2-5, with D uncertain. V was trimmed by 5 bases and J by 7 bases, leaving 11 bases between them. CDR1 is SGHTA and CDR2 is FQGNSA in the germline V gene. The CDR3 sequence is 12 residues long.

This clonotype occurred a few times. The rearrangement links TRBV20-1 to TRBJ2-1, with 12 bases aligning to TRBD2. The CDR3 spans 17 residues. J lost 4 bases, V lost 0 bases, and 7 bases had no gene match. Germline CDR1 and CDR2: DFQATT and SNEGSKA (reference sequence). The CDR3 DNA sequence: TGCAGTGCTAGAGATCTCTGGACTAGCGGGAAATACAATGAGCAGTTCTTC. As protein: CSARDLWTSGKYNEQFF.

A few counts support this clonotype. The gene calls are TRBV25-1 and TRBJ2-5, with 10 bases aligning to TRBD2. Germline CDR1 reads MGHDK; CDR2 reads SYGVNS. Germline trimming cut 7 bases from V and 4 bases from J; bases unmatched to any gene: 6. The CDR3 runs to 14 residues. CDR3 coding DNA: TGTGCCAGCATCGCTAGCGGGAGCGTAGAGACCCAGTACTTC. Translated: CASIASGSVETQYF.

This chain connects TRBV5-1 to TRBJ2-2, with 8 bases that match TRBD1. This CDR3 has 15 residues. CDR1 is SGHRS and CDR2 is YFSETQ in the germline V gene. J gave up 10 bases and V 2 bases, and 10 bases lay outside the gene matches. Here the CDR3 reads CASSLWDRMGPELFF. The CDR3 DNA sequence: TGCGCCAGCAGCTTATGGGACAGGATGGGTCCGGAGCTGTTTTTT. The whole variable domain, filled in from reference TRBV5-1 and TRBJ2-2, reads KAGVTQTPRYLIKTRGQQVTLSCSPISGHRSVSWYQQTPGQGLQFLFEYFSETQRNKGNFPGRFSGRQFSNSRSEMNVSTLELGDSALYLCASSLWDRMGPELFFGEGSRLTVL.

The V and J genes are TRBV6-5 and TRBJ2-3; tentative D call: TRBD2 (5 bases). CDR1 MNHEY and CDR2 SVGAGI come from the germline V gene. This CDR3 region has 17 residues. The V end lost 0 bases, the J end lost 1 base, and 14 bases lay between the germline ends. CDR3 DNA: TGTGCCAGCAGTTACTCGAAACCTAGCCCCCGCACAGATACGCAGTATTTT. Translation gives CASSYSKPSPRTDTQYF.

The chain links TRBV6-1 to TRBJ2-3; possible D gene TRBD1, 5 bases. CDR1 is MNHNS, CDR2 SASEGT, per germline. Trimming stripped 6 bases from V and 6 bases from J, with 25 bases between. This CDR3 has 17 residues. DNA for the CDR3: TGTGCCAGCAGAATCGGACAATCCGTTTCGGGTTTGGATACGCAGTATTTT. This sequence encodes CASRIGQSVSGLDTQYF.

CDR3 sequence reads: CASSVGGARRWETQYF. In DNA, the CDR3 is TGTGCCAGCAGCGTAGGTGGGGCACGCCGGTGGGAGACCCAGTACTTC. The rearrangement uses TRBV9 and TRBJ2-5; maybe TRBD1 (5 bases). Germline lookup yields CDR1 SGDLS and CDR2 YYNGEE. CDR3 size: 16 residues. Trimming cost V 0 bases and J 5 bases, with 17 bases left between them.